This T cell receptor (beta chain) was obtained from a study of vaccination effects on CD4 cells after COVID-19. Study in general: Pools of viral peptides were used by the ViraFEST assay to expand antigen-specific CD4+ T cells ahead of sequencing.

TCRdb's copy holds only in-frame clones and misses some; the assay was immunoSEQ multiplex PCR. In the table there are tens of thousands of clones, less than 85% of which are singletons. Comment on this clone: What it binds is not known.

Germline loops: CDR1 SGDLS, CDR2 YYNGEE. Trimming left V 0 bases short and J 2 bases short, with 10 bases between. This CDR3 is built from 15 residues. Cultured cells yielded isolated CD4+ T cells after less than 11 days. Sequencing was performed on CD4+ T cells from PBMCs cultured without peptide, taken before COVID-19 vaccination. The receptor comes from a human donor who received a COVID-19 vaccine. The chain has TRBV9 and TRBJ2-3; tentatively, D is TRBD2 (6 bases). CDR3 coding DNA: TGTGCCAGCAGCGTAGCCGGGGGTTACACAGATACGCAGTATTTT. As protein: CASSVAGGYTDTQYF.